Included here is one T cell receptor (beta chain) sequence, with context. What it recognizes is unknown. The assay was immunoSEQ multiplex PCR, and TCRdb's table has in-frame clones only and misses some. The top ten hold 5% of the sample, which has tens of thousands of clones, around 72% seen once. The entry originates in a study of vaccination effects on CD4 cells after COVID-19. Germline V lookup: CDR1 SGHRS, CDR2 YFSETQ. V lost 1 base to trimming and J lost 1 base; unmatched junction nucleotides: 12. This CDR3 has 18 amino acids. Before any sequencing was done, the ViraFEST assay used viral peptide pools to expand antigen-specific CD4+ T cells. Subsequent to a culture period of 10 to 11 days, CD4+ T cells were isolated. This individual tested PCR-positive for SARS-CoV-2 infection between March and December 2020.

Source: CD4+ T cells from PBMCs cultured with HIV peptides, taken before COVID-19 vaccination. Subset defined: HIV-1 Nef peptide pool negative control/reference culture. The chain combines TRBV5-1 with TRBJ2-5, with 8 bases that match TRBD1. The sequence came from a human donor who had a prior SARS-CoV-2 infection. The DNA of the CDR3 is TGCGCCAGCAGCTTGACCCAGGGGGCTAGGGGTGTCCAAGAGACCCAGTACTTC. Translating it yields CASSLTQGARGVQETQYF.